This T cell receptor beta chain was sequenced in a study of blood T cells in healthy people across ages. With regard to this clonotype: Its antigen is undetermined.

V was pared by 2 bases and J by 7 bases, with 2 bases of the junction left unmatched. The germline V gene has CDR1 SGDLS and CDR2 YYNGEE. The CDR3 extends over 14 amino acids. Study-level points and caveats: The study could not conclusively compare naive and antigen-experienced cells, given its unsorted PBMCs.

Sample-barcoded 5' priming and a J-beta primer mix drove a second PCR of about 6 to 12 cycles. One entry per CDR3 protein results from TCRdb running MiXCR on the 5' RACE reads. The sample records hundreds of thousands of distinct CDR3 sequences, approximately 50% being singletons. The chain links TRBV9 to TRBJ1-5; 11 nucleotides match TRBD1. Specimen: blood. The sequence was collected from a woman in her sixties or seventies in good health. CDR3 sequence (DNA): TGTGCCAGCAGCGTGGGACAGGGGGTCCAGCCCCAGCATTTT. It codes for CASSVGQGVQPQHF.